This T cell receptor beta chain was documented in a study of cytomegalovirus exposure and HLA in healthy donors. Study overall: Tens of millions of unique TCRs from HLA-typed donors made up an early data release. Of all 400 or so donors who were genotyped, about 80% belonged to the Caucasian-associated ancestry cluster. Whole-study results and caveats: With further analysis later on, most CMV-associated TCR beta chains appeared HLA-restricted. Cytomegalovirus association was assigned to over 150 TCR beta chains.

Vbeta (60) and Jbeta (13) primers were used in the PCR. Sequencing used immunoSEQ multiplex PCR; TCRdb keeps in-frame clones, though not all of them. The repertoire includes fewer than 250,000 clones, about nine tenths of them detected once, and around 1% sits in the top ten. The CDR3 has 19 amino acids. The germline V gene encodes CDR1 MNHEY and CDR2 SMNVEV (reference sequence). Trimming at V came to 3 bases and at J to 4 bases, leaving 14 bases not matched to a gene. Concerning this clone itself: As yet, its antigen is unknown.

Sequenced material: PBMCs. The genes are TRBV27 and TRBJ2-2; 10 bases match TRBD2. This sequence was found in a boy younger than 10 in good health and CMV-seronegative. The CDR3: CASSLASGSLGIPTGELFF. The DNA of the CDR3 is TGTGCCAGCAGTTTGGCTAGCGGGAGCCTTGGGATCCCCACCGGGGAGCTGTTTTTT.